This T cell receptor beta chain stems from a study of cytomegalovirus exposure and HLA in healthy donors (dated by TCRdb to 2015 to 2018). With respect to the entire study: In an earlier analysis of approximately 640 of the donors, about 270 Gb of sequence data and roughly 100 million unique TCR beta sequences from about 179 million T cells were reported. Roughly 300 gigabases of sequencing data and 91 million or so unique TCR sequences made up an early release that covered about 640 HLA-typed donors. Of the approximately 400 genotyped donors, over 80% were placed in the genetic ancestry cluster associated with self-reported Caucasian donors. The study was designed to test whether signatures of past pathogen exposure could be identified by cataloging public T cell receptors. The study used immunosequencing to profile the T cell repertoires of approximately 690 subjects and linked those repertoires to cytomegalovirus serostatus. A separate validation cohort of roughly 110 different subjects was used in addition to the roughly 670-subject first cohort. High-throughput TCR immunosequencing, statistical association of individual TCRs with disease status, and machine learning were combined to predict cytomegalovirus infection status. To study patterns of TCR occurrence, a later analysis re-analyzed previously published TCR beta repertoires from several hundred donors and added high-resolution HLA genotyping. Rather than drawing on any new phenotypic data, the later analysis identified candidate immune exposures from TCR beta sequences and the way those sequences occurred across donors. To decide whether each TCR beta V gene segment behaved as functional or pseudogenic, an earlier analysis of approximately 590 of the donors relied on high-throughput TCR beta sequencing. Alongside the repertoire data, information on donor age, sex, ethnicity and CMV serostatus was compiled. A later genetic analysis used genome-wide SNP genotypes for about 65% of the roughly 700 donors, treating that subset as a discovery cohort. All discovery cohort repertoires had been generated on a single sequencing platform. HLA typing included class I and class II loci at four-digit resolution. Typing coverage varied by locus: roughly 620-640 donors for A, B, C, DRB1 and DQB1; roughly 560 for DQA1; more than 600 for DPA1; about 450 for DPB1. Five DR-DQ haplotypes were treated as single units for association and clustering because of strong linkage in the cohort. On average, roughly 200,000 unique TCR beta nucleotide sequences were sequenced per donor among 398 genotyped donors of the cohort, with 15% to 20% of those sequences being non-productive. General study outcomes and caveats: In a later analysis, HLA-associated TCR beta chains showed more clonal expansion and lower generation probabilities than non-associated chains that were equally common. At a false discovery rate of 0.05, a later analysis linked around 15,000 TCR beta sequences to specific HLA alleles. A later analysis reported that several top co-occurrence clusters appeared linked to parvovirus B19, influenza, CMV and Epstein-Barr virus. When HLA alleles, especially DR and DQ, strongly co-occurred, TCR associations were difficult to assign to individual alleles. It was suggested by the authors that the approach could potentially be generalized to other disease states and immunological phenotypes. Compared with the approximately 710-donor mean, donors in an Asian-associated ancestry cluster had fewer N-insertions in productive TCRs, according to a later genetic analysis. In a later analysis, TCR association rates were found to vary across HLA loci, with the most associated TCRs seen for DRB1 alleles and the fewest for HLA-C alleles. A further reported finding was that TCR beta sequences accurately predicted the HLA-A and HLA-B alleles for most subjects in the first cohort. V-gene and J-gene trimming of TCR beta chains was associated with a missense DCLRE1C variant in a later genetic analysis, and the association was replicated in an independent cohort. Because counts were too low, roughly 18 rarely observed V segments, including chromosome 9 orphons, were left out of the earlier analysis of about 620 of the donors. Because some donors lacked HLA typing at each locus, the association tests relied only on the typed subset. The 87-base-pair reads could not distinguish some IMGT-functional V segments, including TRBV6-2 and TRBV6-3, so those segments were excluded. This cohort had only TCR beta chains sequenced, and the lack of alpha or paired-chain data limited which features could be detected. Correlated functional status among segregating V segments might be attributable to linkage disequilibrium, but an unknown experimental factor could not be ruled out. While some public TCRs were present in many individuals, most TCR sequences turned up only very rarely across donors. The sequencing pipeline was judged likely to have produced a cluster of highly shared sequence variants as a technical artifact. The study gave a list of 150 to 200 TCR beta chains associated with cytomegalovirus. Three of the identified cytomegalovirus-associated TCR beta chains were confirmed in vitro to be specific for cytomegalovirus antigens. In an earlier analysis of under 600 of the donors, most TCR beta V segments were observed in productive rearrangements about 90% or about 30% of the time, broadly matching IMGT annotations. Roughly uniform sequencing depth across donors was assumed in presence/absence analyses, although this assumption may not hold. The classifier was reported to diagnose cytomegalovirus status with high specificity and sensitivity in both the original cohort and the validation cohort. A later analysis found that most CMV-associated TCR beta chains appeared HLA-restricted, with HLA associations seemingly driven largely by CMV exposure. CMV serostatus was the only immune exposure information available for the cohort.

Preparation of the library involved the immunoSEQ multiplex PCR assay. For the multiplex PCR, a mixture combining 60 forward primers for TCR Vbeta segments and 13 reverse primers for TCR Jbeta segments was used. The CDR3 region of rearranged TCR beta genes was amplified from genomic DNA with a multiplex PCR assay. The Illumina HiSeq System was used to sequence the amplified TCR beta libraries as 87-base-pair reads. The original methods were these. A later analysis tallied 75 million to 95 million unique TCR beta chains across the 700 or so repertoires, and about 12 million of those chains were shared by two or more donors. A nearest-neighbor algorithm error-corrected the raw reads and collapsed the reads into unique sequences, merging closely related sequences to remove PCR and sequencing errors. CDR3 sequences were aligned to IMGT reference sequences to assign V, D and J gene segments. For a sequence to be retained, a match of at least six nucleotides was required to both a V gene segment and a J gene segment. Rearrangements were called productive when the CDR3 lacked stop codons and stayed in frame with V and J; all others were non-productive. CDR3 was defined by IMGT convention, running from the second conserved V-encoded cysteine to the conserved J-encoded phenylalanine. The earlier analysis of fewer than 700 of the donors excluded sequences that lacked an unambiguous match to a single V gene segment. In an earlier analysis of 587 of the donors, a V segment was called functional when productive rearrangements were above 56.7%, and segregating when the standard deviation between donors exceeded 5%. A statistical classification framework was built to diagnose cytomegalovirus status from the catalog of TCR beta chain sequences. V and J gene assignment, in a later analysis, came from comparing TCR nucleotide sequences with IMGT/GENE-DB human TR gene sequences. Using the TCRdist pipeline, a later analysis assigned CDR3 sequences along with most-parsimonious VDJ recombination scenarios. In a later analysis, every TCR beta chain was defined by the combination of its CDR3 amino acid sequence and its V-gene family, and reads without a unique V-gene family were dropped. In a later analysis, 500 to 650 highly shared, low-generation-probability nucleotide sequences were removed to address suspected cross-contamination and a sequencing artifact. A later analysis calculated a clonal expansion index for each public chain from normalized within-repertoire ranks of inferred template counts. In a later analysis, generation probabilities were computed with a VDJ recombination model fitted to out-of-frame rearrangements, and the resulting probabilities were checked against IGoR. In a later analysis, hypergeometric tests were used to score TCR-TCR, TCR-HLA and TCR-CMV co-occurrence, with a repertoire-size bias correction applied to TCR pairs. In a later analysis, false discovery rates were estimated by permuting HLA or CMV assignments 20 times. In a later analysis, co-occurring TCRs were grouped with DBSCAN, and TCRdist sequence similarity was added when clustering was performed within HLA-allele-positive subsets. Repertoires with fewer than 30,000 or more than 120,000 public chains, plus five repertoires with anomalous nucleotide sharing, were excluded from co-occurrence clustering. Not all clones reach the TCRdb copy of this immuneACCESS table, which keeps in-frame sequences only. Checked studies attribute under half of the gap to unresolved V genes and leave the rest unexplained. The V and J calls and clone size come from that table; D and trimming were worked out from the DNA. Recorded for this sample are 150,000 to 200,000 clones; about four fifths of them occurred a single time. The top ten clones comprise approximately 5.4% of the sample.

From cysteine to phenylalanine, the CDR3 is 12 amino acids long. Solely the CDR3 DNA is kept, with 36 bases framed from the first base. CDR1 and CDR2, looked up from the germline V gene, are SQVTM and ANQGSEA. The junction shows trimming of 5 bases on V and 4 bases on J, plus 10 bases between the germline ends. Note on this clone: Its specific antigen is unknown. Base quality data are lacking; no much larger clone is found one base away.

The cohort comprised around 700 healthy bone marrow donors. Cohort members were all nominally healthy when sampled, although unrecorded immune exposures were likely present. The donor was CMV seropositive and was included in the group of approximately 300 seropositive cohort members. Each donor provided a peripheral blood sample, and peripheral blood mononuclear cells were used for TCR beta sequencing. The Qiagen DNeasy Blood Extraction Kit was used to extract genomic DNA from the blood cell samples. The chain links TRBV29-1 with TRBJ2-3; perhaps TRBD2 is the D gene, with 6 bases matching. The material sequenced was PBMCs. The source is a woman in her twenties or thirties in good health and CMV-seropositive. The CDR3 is CSVMGRPDTQYF. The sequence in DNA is TGCAGCGTTATGGGGAGGCCAGATACGCAGTATTTT.